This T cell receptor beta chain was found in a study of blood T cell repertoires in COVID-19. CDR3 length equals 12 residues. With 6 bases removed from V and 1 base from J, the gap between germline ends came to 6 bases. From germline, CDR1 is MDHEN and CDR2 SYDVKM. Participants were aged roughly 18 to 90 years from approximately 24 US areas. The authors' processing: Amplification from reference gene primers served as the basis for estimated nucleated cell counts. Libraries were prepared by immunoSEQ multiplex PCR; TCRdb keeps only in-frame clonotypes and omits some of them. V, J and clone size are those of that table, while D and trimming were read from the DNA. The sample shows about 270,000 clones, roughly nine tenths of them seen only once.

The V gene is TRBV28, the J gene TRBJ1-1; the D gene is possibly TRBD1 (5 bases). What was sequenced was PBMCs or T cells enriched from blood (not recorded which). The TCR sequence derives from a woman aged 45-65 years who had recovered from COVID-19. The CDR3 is CASRQGNTEAFF. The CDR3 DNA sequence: TGTGCCAGCAGGCAGGGGAACACTGAAGCTTTCTTT. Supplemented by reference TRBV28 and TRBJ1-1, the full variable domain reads DVKVTQSSRYLVKRTGEKVFLECVQDMDHENMFWYRQDPGLGLRLIYFSYDVKMKEKGDIPEGYSVSREKKERFSLILESASTNQTSMYLCASRQGNTEAFFGQGTRLTVV.